The 27 T cell receptor beta chains reported below all come from one sample, sequenced in a study of cytomegalovirus exposure and HLA in healthy donors. Vbeta (60) and Jbeta (13) primers were used in the PCR. Produced via immunoSEQ multiplex PCR; TCRdb's table is partial and in-frame only. The sample includes about 33,000 clones. Sequencing was performed on PBMCs. These receptors came from a man aged 40-49 years in good health and CMV-seronegative.

V is TRBV9 and J is TRBJ1-2, with 12 bases fitting TRBD1. The CDR3 contains 15 residues. From germline, CDR1 is SGDLS and CDR2 YYNGEE. V shed 0 bases and J 5 bases; nucleotides not matched to a gene: 2. The CDR3 sequence is CASSVAGQGAYGYTF. In DNA, the CDR3 is TGTGCCAGCAGCGTAGCGGGACAGGGGGCTTATGGCTACACCTTC.

The chain couples TRBV18 to TRBJ2-1, with D tentatively TRBD1 (6 bases). CDR3 length: 13 residues. V was shortened by 3 bases and J by 8 bases, with 11 bases between the two germline ends. The germline V gene encodes CDR1 KGHSH and CDR2 LQKENI. The CDR3: CASSPNRDDEQFF. Here the CDR3 DNA reads TGTGCCAGCTCACCGAACAGGGACGATGAGCAGTTCTTC.

The CDR3 sequence is CAWRVGTGRTEAFF. As DNA, the CDR3 is TGTGCCTGGAGGGTCGGGACAGGAAGGACTGAAGCTTTCTTT. This chain links TRBV30 with TRBJ1-1, with 8 positions matching TRBD1. With V trimmed by 3 bases and J by 5 bases, 8 bases remained unmatched. Looked up from germline, CDR1 is GTSNPN and CDR2 is SVGIG (reference sequence). The CDR3 length is 14 residues. Filled out from reference TRBV30 and TRBJ1-1, the complete variable domain reads SQTIHQWPATLVQPVGSPLSLECTVEGTSNPNLYWYRQAAGRGLQLLFYSVGIGQISSEVPQNLSASRPQDRQFILSSKKLLLSDSGFYLCAWRVGTGRTEAFFGQGTRLTVV.

The genes are TRBV6-5 and TRBJ2-7; weak D call: TRBD2 (7 bases). V lost 11 bases and J 6 bases, leaving 20 bases between the germline ends. The CDR3 covers 13 residues. Germline CDR1 MNHEY, CDR2 SVGAGI. CDR3 region: CAHLGAGEAEQYF. CDR3 DNA: TGTGCCCACTTGGGGGCGGGAGAAGCCGAGCAGTACTTC.

The chain links TRBV19 to TRBJ2-2; D may be TRBD1 (6 bases). The CDR3 runs 18 residues. Germline V gene data show CDR1 as LNHDA and CDR2 as SQIVND (reference sequence). V was shortened by 2 bases and J by 2 bases, with 18 bases between the two germline ends. CDR3 region: CASSILPNREHNTGELFF. The DNA for the CDR3 is TGTGCCAGTAGTATACTCCCGAACAGGGAGCACAACACCGGGGAGCTGTTTTTT.

This chain uses TRBV29-1 with TRBJ2-3; D is possibly TRBD2 (6 bases). With 8 bases removed from V and 0 bases from J, the gap between germline ends came to 12 bases. CDR3 length equals 13 residues. Germline-derived CDR1 and CDR2 are SQVTM and ANQGSEA. CDR3 DNA sequence: TGCAGCCAAACGGCGGGGAGCACAGATACGCAGTATTTT. As protein: CSQTAGSTDTQYF.

The chain is built from TRBV11-3 and TRBJ2-5, with 7 bases identical to TRBD1. Trimming cost V 5 bases and J 3 bases; bases outside gene matches: 6. CDR3 length: 14 residues. Germline lookup yields CDR1 SGHNT and CDR2 YENEEA. In DNA form, the CDR3 reads TGTGCCAGCAGCCGGGACAGCTCTGAAGAGACCCAGTACTTC. Translated: CASSRDSSEETQYF.

The chain has TRBV4-3 and TRBJ2-1, with D uncertain. The CDR3 has 16 amino acids. Germline lookup yields CDR1 LGHNA and CDR2 YSLEER. Trimming took off 3 bases at V and 0 bases at J, with 12 bases between the two ends. The CDR3 sequence is CASSQEPRISYNEQFF. The CDR3 DNA reads as TGCGCCAGCAGCCAGGAACCTAGAATCTCCTACAATGAGCAGTTCTTC.

This chain joins TRBV7-2 and TRBJ1-2, with D possibly matching TRBD1 (6 bases). Germline assignment: CDR1 SGHTA and CDR2 FQGNSA. This CDR3 spans 16 amino acids. Between the trimmed V and J ends, which lost 5 bases and 0 bases, there was a span of 16 bases. The CDR3 region is CASSPAGAGANYGYTF. Written as DNA, the CDR3 is TGTGCCAGCAGCCCCGCCGGGGCAGGGGCTAACTATGGCTACACCTTC.

The V call is TRBV5-4, the J call TRBJ2-7; D is undetermined. Germline assignment: CDR1 SGHNT and CDR2 YYREEE (reference sequence). Trimming removed 4 bases from V and 1 base from J, with 9 bases in between. The CDR3 sequence is 13 residues long. Here the CDR3 reads CASSPSGSYEQYF. CDR3 DNA: TGTGCCAGCAGCCCGTCGGGTTCCTACGAGCAGTACTTC.

The chain uses TRBV19 and TRBJ2-1; maybe TRBD1 (5 bases). The ends were cut back, 3 bases at V and 0 bases at J, with 6 bases in the middle. This CDR3 spans 14 amino acids. CDR1 and CDR2 (germline): LNHDA, SQIVND (reference sequence). The CDR3 reads CASSIQGSYNEQFF. CDR3 DNA sequence: TGTGCCAGTAGTATTCAGGGCTCCTACAATGAGCAGTTCTTC.

The chain combines TRBV6-4 with TRBJ2-2, with TRBD2 matching 8 bases. The CDR3 extends over 15 amino acids. CDR1 and CDR2 from the germline V gene are MRHNA and SNTAGT. V lost 5 bases to trimming and J lost 5 bases; unmatched junction nucleotides: 7. The CDR3 nucleotides are TGTGCCAGCAGTCTGAGCGGGAGTTCGACCGGGGAGCTGTTTTTT. This sequence encodes CASSLSGSSTGELFF.

This chain joins TRBV29-1 and TRBJ2-7, with 9 bases aligning to TRBD1. Germline values: CDR1 SQVTM, CDR2 ANQGSEA. V trimming: 4 bases; J trimming: 4 bases; junction bases outside the gene matches: 5. The CDR3 loop spans 13 amino acids. CDR3: CSVGRDRAYEQYF. The CDR3 bases are TGCAGCGTTGGACGGGACAGGGCATACGAGCAGTACTTC.

CDR3 nucleotide sequence: TGTGCCAGCAGTCTGAGCGATAACTATGGCTACACCTTC. Protein sequence: CASSLSDNYGYTF. The J gene is TRBJ1-2, the V gene TRBV6-5; D call uncertain. Trimming took 5 bases from V and 1 from J, leaving 8 bases between them. In germline, CDR1 is MNHEY, CDR2 SVGAGI. The CDR3 has 13 amino acids.

The chain couples TRBV18 to TRBJ2-1, with 12 bases identical to TRBD2. The ends lost 4 bases at V and 7 bases at J; junction bases unmatched: 8. This CDR3 comprises 16 residues. Germline V gene sequence: CDR1 KGHSH, CDR2 LQKENI. The CDR3: CASSQKLAGGKNEQFF. CDR3 bases: TGTGCCAGCTCACAAAAACTAGCGGGAGGTAAGAATGAGCAGTTCTTC.

The V gene is TRBV28, the J gene TRBJ2-4; possibly TRBD2 for D (7 bases). This CDR3 contains 17 residues. V was shortened by 2 bases and J by 0 bases, with 14 bases between the two germline ends. The germline gives CDR1 MDHEN, CDR2 SYDVKM. In DNA form, the CDR3 reads TGTGCCAGCAGTTTAGGAGGGGGGGGCGCAGCCAAAAACATTCAGTACTTC. Translated, it gives CASSLGGGGAAKNIQYF. The full variable domain, in which reference TRBV28 and TRBJ2-4 provide the parts outside the CDR3, is DVKVTQSSRYLVKRTGEKVFLECVQDMDHENMFWYRQDPGLGLRLIYFSYDVKMKEKGDIPEGYSVSREKKERFSLILESASTNQTSMYLCASSLGGGGAAKNIQYFGAGTRLSVL.

Details on this clone: The junction differs from germline at one of its ends, possibly a read error. This chain joins TRBV10-3 and TRBJ2-3, with D perhaps matching TRBD1 (6 bases). Germline CDR1 and CDR2: ENHRY and SYGVKD. The CDR3 contains 16 residues. In DNA, the CDR3 is TGTGCCATCAGTGGTTTACAGGGAAGTTTCACAGATAAGCAGTATTTT. It yields the protein CAISGLQGSFTDKQYF.

This clone is medium-sized by frequency. The genes are TRBV27 and TRBJ1-1, with 7 nucleotides matching TRBD1. J lost 0 bases, V lost 3 bases, and 4 bases had no gene match. CDR1 and CDR2 from the germline V gene are MNHEY and SMNVEV (reference sequence). The CDR3 has 15 amino acids. CDR3 region: CASSLQGVMNTEAFF. DNA of the CDR3: TGTGCCAGCAGTTTGCAGGGGGTTATGAACACTGAAGCTTTCTTT.

The chain links TRBV5-6 to TRBJ1-6; TRBD1 agrees at 7 bases. V dropped 1 base and J dropped 9; count of bases not matched to a gene: 7. The CDR3 length is 15 residues. Germline V gene lookup returns CDR1 SGHDT and CDR2 YYEEEE. CDR3 DNA sequence: TGTGCCAGCAGCTTGCGACAGGGTAGTATTTCACCCCTCCACTTT. Its protein is CASSLRQGSISPLHF.

The rearrangement joins TRBV28 to TRBJ1-1, with 10 positions matching TRBD1. With 2 bases clipped from V and 5 bases from J, the junction kept 2 bases outside the gene matches. Germline V CDR1 and CDR2: MDHEN, SYDVKM. The CDR3 is 14 amino acids. CDR3: CASSLGTGVTEAFF. The DNA of the CDR3 is TGTGCCAGCAGTTTAGGGACAGGGGTTACTGAAGCTTTCTTT.

The chain is built from TRBV4-3 and TRBJ2-1; the match to TRBD2 covers 8 bases. The CDR3 extends over 13 amino acids. CDR1 is LGHNA, CDR2 YSLEER, per germline. V was clipped by 3 bases and J by 12 bases; unmatched bases: 7. The CDR3 bases are TGCGCCAGCAGCCAGGTCCGGACTAGCTCGCAGTTCTTC. Amino acids: CASSQVRTSSQFF.

The chain has TRBV7-9 and TRBJ2-2; TRBD2 aligns across 9 bases. The CDR3 contains 16 residues. The germline V gene encodes CDR1 SEHNR and CDR2 FQNEAQ (reference sequence). V shed 5 bases and J 6 bases; nucleotides not matched to a gene: 10. The CDR3, as DNA: TGTGCCAGCAGCCCCATAGCGGGAGTGAAGGCCGGGGAGCTGTTTTTT. Amino acid sequence: CASSPIAGVKAGELFF. The full variable domain, rest sourced from reference TRBV7-9 and TRBJ2-2, is DTGVSQNPRHKITKRGQNVTFRCDPISEHNRLYWYRQTLGQGPEFLTYFQNEAQLEKSRLLSDRFSAERPKGSFSTLEIQRTEQGDSAMYLCASSPIAGVKAGELFFGEGSRLTVL.

This sequence joins TRBV5-1 and TRBJ1-5, with 8 bases that match TRBD1. There are 15 residues in the CDR3. CDR1 is SGHRS and CDR2 is YFSETQ in the germline V gene. J lost 7 bases, V lost 0 bases, and 6 bases had no gene match. CDR3 protein: CASSLGTGWKQPQHF. The DNA of the CDR3 is TGCGCCAGCAGCTTGGGGACAGGGTGGAAACAGCCCCAGCATTTT.

The genes are TRBV4-1 and TRBJ1-1, with D maybe TRBD1 (6 bases). CDR3 length: 13 residues. Germline lookup yields CDR1 MGHRA and CDR2 YSYEKL. V lost 1 base and J lost 8, with 11 bases in between. CDR3 sequence (DNA): TGCGCCAGCAGCCAAGTATGGGGGACAGAAGCTTTCTTT. Translating it yields CASSQVWGTEAFF.

The CDR3 reads CAWGTQGSNQPQHF. CDR3 coding DNA: TGTGCCTGGGGTACGCAGGGGAGCAATCAGCCCCAGCATTTT. This chain links TRBV30 with TRBJ1-5; TRBD1 might be the D (6 bases). The germline gives CDR1 GTSNPN, CDR2 SVGIG (reference sequence). The V end was cut by 5 bases, the J end by 1 base, with 12 bases between. The CDR3 runs to 14 residues.

The CDR3 coding sequence is TGTGCCTGTGGTGTGGGGCGGCACGAGCAGTACTTC. Translation: CACGVGRHEQYF. This sequence joins TRBV30 and TRBJ2-7; tentative D call: TRBD1 (5 bases). The CDR3 consists of 12 residues. Germline lookup yields CDR1 GTSNPN and CDR2 SVGIG (reference sequence). Trimming removed 6 bases at V and 5 bases at J, with 14 bases between.

The chain carries TRBV2 and TRBJ1-2; a possible D gene is TRBD1 (5 bases). The V gene lost 7 bases and the J gene lost 1 base, with 7 bases spanning the gap. Germline V gene sequence: CDR1 SNHLY, CDR2 FYNNEI. The CDR3 is 12 amino acids. For the CDR3, the DNA is TGTGCCAGCACCGACAGTAACTATGGCTACACCTTC. This translates into CASTDSNYGYTF.